Detailed here is one T cell receptor beta chain. Libraries were prepared by immunoSEQ multiplex PCR; TCRdb keeps only in-frame clonotypes and omits some of them. The table shows around 57,000 clones, with less than 95% occurring only once. This sample was taken from a study of T cell changes during pregnancy in multiple sclerosis. In germline, CDR1 is MGHRA, CDR2 YSYEKL. Trimming took 4 bases from V and 4 from J, leaving 19 bases between them. The CDR3 has 16 amino acids. This specimen consisted of peripheral blood, obtained in the third trimester of pregnancy. The chain joins TRBV4-1 to TRBJ1-1; weak D call: TRBD1 (5 bases). This receptor was obtained from a female donor in good health, enrolled as a control in a pregnancy study. CDR3 DNA: TGCGCCAGCAGCCCCTCGGGCAGGGCTGTAGGCACTGAAGCTTTCTTT. It codes for CASSPSGRAVGTEAFF.